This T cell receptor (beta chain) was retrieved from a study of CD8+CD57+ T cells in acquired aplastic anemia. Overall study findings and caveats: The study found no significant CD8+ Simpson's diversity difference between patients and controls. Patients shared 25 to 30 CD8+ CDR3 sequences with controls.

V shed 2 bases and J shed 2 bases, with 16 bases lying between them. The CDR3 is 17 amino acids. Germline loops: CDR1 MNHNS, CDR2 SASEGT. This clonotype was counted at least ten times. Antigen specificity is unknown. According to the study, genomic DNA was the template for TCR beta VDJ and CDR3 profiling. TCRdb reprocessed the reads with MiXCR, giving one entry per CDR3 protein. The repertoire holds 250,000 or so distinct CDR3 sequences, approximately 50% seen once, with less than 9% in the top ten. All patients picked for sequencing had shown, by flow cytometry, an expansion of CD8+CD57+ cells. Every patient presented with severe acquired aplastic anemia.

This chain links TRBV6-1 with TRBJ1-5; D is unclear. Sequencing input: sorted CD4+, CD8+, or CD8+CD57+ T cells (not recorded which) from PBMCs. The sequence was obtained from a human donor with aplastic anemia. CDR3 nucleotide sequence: TGTGCCAGCAGTGAAACGAGGACCCGCAACGGCAATCAGCCCCAGCATTTT. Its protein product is CASSETRTRNGNQPQHF.